These 19 T cell receptor beta chains came from one sample sequenced in a study of a mutant IDH1 vaccine in newly diagnosed glioma. Assay: immunoSEQ multiplex PCR; the TCRdb copy retains only in-frame clones and omits some. This table has around 36,000 clones, 90% to 95% appearing once. The time point here: week 5, during vaccination. Alongside topical imiquimod, each dose of vaccine comprised 300 ug of mutant IDH1 20-mer peptide. These TCRs' antigens remain unknown. This material consisted of PBMCs, taken from a glioma patient whose treatment included an IDH1 peptide vaccine. These receptors were obtained from a man in his forties or fifties with glioma.

V and J are TRBV9 and TRBJ2-1, with D possibly TRBD2 on 7 matching bases. CDR1 and CDR2 from the germline V gene are SGDLS and YYNGEE. V shed 0 bases and J shed 1 base, with 11 bases lying between them. There are 16 residues in the CDR3. CDR3 in DNA: TGTGCCAGCAGCGTAGGAGGGGGGGGGTCCTACAATGAGCAGTTCTTC. Translating gives CASSVGGGGSYNEQFF.

This rearrangement joins TRBV30 to TRBJ1-1; D unclear. With 0 bases removed from V and 2 bases from J, the gap between germline ends came to 13 bases. Germline assignment: CDR1 GTSNPN and CDR2 SVGIG (reference sequence). This CDR3 has 15 amino acids. As DNA, the CDR3 is TGTGCCTGGAGTGTACGAGGCCCACTCAACACTGAAGCTTTCTTT. As protein: CAWSVRGPLNTEAFF.

The chain combines TRBV7-2 with TRBJ2-7; D is undetermined. The CDR3 consists of 13 residues. CDR1 SGHTA and CDR2 FQGNSA come from the germline V gene. The V gene lost 5 bases and the J gene lost 8 bases, with 16 bases spanning the gap. The CDR3 sequence: CASSPNGPTQQYF. DNA of the CDR3: TGTGCCAGCAGCCCCAATGGTCCCACGCAGCAGTACTTC.

The V gene is TRBV9, the J gene TRBJ2-1, with TRBD2 matching over 11 bases. CDR1 and CDR2 from the germline V gene are SGDLS and YYNGEE. Trimming took 5 bases from V and 8 from J; bases not matched to a gene: 9. The CDR3 is 15 residues long. For the CDR3, the DNA is TGTGCCAGCAGTGAACTAGCGGGAGTGGAAGATGAGCAGTTCTTC. It codes for CASSELAGVEDEQFF.

The chain is built from TRBV28 and TRBJ1-1, with TRBD1 as a possible D gene (6 bases). The CDR3 runs to 18 residues. The germline V and J ends were trimmed by 0 bases and 4 bases, with 21 bases remaining between them. The V gene's germline CDR1 is MDHEN and CDR2 SYDVKM. In nucleotides, the CDR3 is TGTGCCAGCAGTTTATGGGACCAGGGGAGGCCACGAGGCACTGAAGCTTTCTTT. Translated: CASSLWDQGRPRGTEAFF.

The V gene is TRBV6-1, the J gene TRBJ1-1; D gene unclear. Germline assignment: CDR1 MNHNS and CDR2 SASEGT. V was pared by 2 bases and J by 4 bases, with 14 bases between. This CDR3 contains 15 residues. CDR3 coding DNA: TGTGCCAGCAGTGAATTAGGTGGAGAAGGCACTGAAGCTTTCTTT. Its translation is CASSELGGEGTEAFF.

The chain is built from TRBV6-5 and TRBJ1-5; TRBD1 matches at 7 bases. V was clipped by 7 bases and J by 7 bases; unmatched bases: 7. CDR1 and CDR2 (germline): MNHEY, SVGAGI. The CDR3 sequence is 13 residues long. The CDR3 is CASNRGLGQPQHF. The CDR3 nucleotides read TGTGCCAGCAACAGGGGCTTGGGGCAGCCCCAGCATTTT.

The chain carries TRBV27 and TRBJ1-6; TRBD1 agrees at 12 bases. Germline CDR1 reads MNHEY; CDR2 reads SMNVEV (reference sequence). The CDR3 length is 15 residues. The V and J ends lost 7 bases and 9 bases, in that order; junction bases with no gene match: 7. The CDR3 sequence: CASNGGTGGSSPLHF. The CDR3 nucleotides are TGTGCCAGCAACGGCGGGACAGGGGGCAGTTCACCCCTCCACTTT.

The gene calls are TRBV5-1 and TRBJ1-4, with 7 nucleotides matching TRBD1. Germline assignment: CDR1 SGHRS and CDR2 YFSETQ. V trimming: 4 bases; J trimming: 5 bases; junction bases outside the gene matches: 11. The CDR3 loop spans 16 amino acids. The CDR3 protein is CASSAGQAEGNEKLFF. CDR3 in DNA: TGCGCCAGCAGCGCCGGACAGGCGGAGGGGAATGAAAAACTGTTTTTT.

The chain employs TRBV19 and TRBJ2-7, with D possibly being TRBD1 (6 bases). V lost 1 base and J lost 2, with 12 bases in between. Per germline, CDR1 LNHDA and CDR2 SQIVND (reference sequence). The CDR3 extends over 15 amino acids. DNA for the CDR3: TGTGCCAGTAGTATAGGGGCAGGGGACCCCTACGAGCAGTACTTC. This encodes CASSIGAGDPYEQYF.

This clone was recorded a few times. V usage is TRBV11-2 and J usage is TRBJ1-6; no firm D call. Germline lookup yields CDR1 SGHAT and CDR2 FQNNGV. Deletions cut 1 base from V and 4 bases from J, with 5 bases between. The CDR3 covers 14 residues. The CDR3 is CASSLGQYNSPLHF. CDR3 nucleotide sequence: TGTGCCAGCAGCTTAGGGCAGTATAATTCACCCCTCCACTTT.

The J gene is TRBJ1-2, the V gene TRBV28, with 8 bases identical to TRBD1. V gave up 2 bases and J gave up 5 bases; unmatched junction bases: 7. There are 15 residues in the CDR3. The germline CDR1 and CDR2 sequences are MDHEN and SYDVKM. The CDR3 nucleotides are TGTGCCAGCAGTTTACGTGGACAGGGAAGATATGGCTACACCTTC. It translates to CASSLRGQGRYGYTF.

The chain carries TRBV6-5 and TRBJ1-2; no reliable D call. This CDR3 comprises 14 residues. Between the trimmed V and J ends, which lost 6 bases and 8 bases, there was a span of 19 bases. Germline CDR1 MNHEY, CDR2 SVGAGI. CDR3 nucleotides: TGTGCCAGCAGGACGGGTATAACCTGGACGGGCTACACCTTC. Translating it yields CASRTGITWTGYTF.

The chain combines TRBV27 with TRBJ2-3, with a tentative D call TRBD2 (5 bases). In germline, CDR1 is MNHEY, CDR2 SMNVEV (reference sequence). This CDR3 has 17 residues. Trimming pared 3 bases from V and 2 bases from J, leaving 18 bases between. CDR3 sequence: CASSFSSRIPYTDTQYF. The CDR3 nucleotides are TGTGCCAGCAGTTTTTCTAGCCGAATCCCCTACACAGATACGCAGTATTTT.

The chain combines TRBV6-5 with TRBJ1-5; D unresolved. Trimming took 6 bases from V and 0 from J, leaving 6 bases between them. CDR1 is MNHEY, CDR2 SVGAGI, per germline. CDR3 size: 13 residues. This CDR3 reads CASSRLSNQPQHF. DNA of the CDR3: TGTGCCAGCAGCCGACTTAGCAATCAGCCCCAGCATTTT.

This chain links TRBV7-8 with TRBJ1-6; D remains ambiguous. CDR1 SGHVS and CDR2 FQNEAQ come from the germline V gene. The CDR3 consists of 12 residues. Trimming cost V 5 bases and J 2 bases, with 1 base left between them. The CDR3 protein is CASSPYNSPLHF. CDR3 nucleotide sequence: TGTGCCAGCAGCCCCTATAATTCACCCCTCCACTTT.

This chain joins TRBV27 and TRBJ1-4; 7 bases are shared with TRBD1. The CDR3 length is 15 residues. CDR1 and CDR2 from the germline V gene are MNHEY and SMNVEV (reference sequence). V shed 4 bases and J 6 bases; nucleotides not matched to a gene: 8. The CDR3 nucleotides read TGTGCCAGCAGTTCCCGCAGACAGGGTTATGAAAAACTGTTTTTT. Residues: CASSSRRQGYEKLFF.

V gene TRBV9 combines with J gene TRBJ1-2; 7 bases agree with TRBD1. V was clipped by 4 bases and J by 6 bases; unmatched bases: 15. The germline gives CDR1 SGDLS, CDR2 YYNGEE. This CDR3 is built from 16 residues. CDR3 in amino acids: CASSSRQGKLLDGYTF. In DNA form, the CDR3 reads TGTGCCAGCAGCTCTCGACAGGGCAAACTACTAGATGGCTACACCTTC.

The chain couples TRBV11-3 to TRBJ2-3; TRBD1 agrees at 9 bases. The J segment lost 0 bases and the V segment lost 5 bases, leaving 6 bases of the junction unmatched. CDR3 length: 16 residues. In germline, CDR1 is SGHNT, CDR2 YENEEA. The CDR3 bases are TGTGCCAGCAGCCAAGGGGACAGGGCTAGCACAGATACGCAGTATTTT. Translating it yields CASSQGDRASTDTQYF.